The 27 T cell receptor beta chains given below trace back to one sample, sequenced in a study of cytomegalovirus exposure and HLA in healthy donors. PCR was performed using 60 Vbeta and 13 Jbeta primers. This table comes from immunoSEQ multiplex PCR, and its TCRdb copy is limited to in-frame clones, with some not included. The sample contains roughly 250,000 clones, roughly 70% of which appear only once. The sequenced material came from PBMCs. Receptors were obtained from a female donor in good health and CMV-seronegative.

The gene calls are TRBV5-1 and TRBJ2-6; D gene ambiguous. CDR3 length: 14 residues. Between the trimmed V and J ends, which lost 4 bases and 0 bases, there was a span of 5 bases. Germline-derived CDR1 and CDR2 are SGHRS and YFSETQ. CDR3 DNA sequence: TGCGCCAGCAGCCTGAGCTCTGGGGCCAACGTCCTGACTTTC. Protein sequence: CASSLSSGANVLTF.

The table lists this clone with a few counts. The chain employs TRBV5-4 and TRBJ1-1; D might be TRBD1 (6 bases). The CDR3 spans 12 residues. V was trimmed by 2 bases and J by 8 bases, leaving 10 bases between them. Germline loops: CDR1 SGHNT, CDR2 YYREEE (reference sequence). The CDR3 sequence is CASSFPGEEAFF. The CDR3 bases are TGTGCCAGCAGCTTTCCAGGGGAAGAAGCTTTCTTT.

The chain links TRBV5-5 to TRBJ2-5; 14 positions match TRBD2. Losses at the gene ends were 4 bases for V and 4 bases for J; bases not matched to a gene: 6. Per the germline V gene, CDR1 is SGHKS and CDR2 is YYEKEE (reference sequence). The CDR3 sequence is 16 residues long. CDR3 residues: CASSPGLAGGPETQYF. CDR3 in DNA: TGTGCCAGCAGCCCAGGACTAGCGGGAGGCCCAGAGACCCAGTACTTC.

A note on this clone: Distinct nucleotide sequences in the sample also encode this CDR3. V is TRBV27 and J is TRBJ1-1, with D possibly matching TRBD1 (6 bases). The CDR3 is 11 residues long. Between the trimmed V and J ends, which lost 6 bases and 5 bases, there was a span of 7 bases. Germline V lookup: CDR1 MNHEY, CDR2 SMNVEV (reference sequence). The CDR3 region is CASRRGTEAFF. In nucleotides, the CDR3 is TGTGCCAGCAGGAGGGGGACTGAAGCTTTCTTT.

V usage is TRBV5-1 and J usage is TRBJ2-5; no firm D call. The J call may be wrong; the DNA end is better matched by TRBJ2-7. CDR1 is SGHRS, CDR2 YFSETQ, per germline. This CDR3 contains 15 residues. The CDR3 sequence: CASSLGYGGSYEQYF. In DNA form, the CDR3 reads TGCGCCAGCAGCTTGGGTTACGGCGGATCCTACGAGCAGTACTTC.

The chain links TRBV2 to TRBJ2-7; 9 nucleotides match TRBD1. V trimming: 7 bases; J trimming: 3 bases; junction bases outside the gene matches: 4. The CDR3 length is 13 residues. CDR1 is SNHLY and CDR2 is FYNNEI in the germline V gene. Here the CDR3 DNA reads TGTGCCAGCAACAGGGGGCCTTTCTACGAGCAGTACTTC. This translates into CASNRGPFYEQYF. The full variable domain, in which reference TRBV2 and TRBJ2-7 provide the parts outside the CDR3, is EPEVTQTPSHQVTQMGQEVILRCVPISNHLYFYWYRQILGQKVEFLVSFYNNEISEKSEIFDDQFSVERPDGSNFTLKIRSTKLEDSAMYFCASNRGPFYEQYFGPGTRLTVT.

J is TRBJ1-1 and V is TRBV27, with 8 bases fitting TRBD1. This CDR3 has 16 amino acids. J lost 1 base, V lost 6 bases, and 10 bases had no gene match. CDR1 is MNHEY and CDR2 is SMNVEV in the germline V gene (reference sequence). CDR3 residues: CASSPGQGRANTEAFF. The CDR3 nucleotides are TGTGCCAGCAGCCCCGGACAGGGTCGTGCGAACACTGAAGCTTTCTTT.

This rearrangement joins TRBV6-1 to TRBJ2-3, with unresolved D. Germline V gene lookup returns CDR1 MNHNS and CDR2 SASEGT. The CDR3 consists of 15 residues. V was cut by 11 bases and J by 0 bases, with 18 bases left in between. The CDR3 reads CAVTKRVDSTDTQYF. The CDR3 bases are TGTGCCGTCACGAAGCGTGTGGATAGCACAGATACGCAGTATTTT.

The J gene is TRBJ1-4, the V gene TRBV7-8; tentatively, D is TRBD1 (6 bases). The CDR3 spans 16 residues. Looked up from germline, CDR1 is SGHVS and CDR2 is FQNEAQ. The V end lost 1 base, the J end lost 4 bases, and 13 bases lay between the germline ends. The CDR3 nucleotides read TGTGCCAGCAGCTTAGGCGAGGGACACCTTAATGAAAAACTGTTTTTT. Translation gives CASSLGEGHLNEKLFF.

The genes are TRBV28 and TRBJ1-1; perhaps TRBD1 as D (6 bases). The germline V gene encodes CDR1 MDHEN and CDR2 SYDVKM. The V end lost 6 bases, the J end lost 3 bases, and 17 bases lay between the germline ends. The CDR3 is 15 amino acids. CDR3 sequence: CASRSTGLGHTEAFF. The CDR3 DNA sequence: TGTGCCAGCAGGTCGACAGGCCTTGGGCACACTGAAGCTTTCTTT.

The rearrangement uses TRBV5-1 and TRBJ2-4, with a weak D call TRBD1 (5 bases). Trimming left V 0 bases short and J 11 bases short, with 18 bases between. Germline lookup yields CDR1 SGHRS and CDR2 YFSETQ. The CDR3 is 15 residues long. The CDR3 is CASSLAGKGRSVQYF. The CDR3 bases are TGCGCCAGCAGCTTGGCCGGTAAGGGGCGGAGTGTTCAGTACTTC.

This clone has more than one count but fewer than ten. J is TRBJ2-7 and V is TRBV6-5; 8 nucleotides align to TRBD2. V lost 5 bases, J lost 4 bases, and 7 bases stayed unmatched. The CDR3 loop spans 14 amino acids. Germline values: CDR1 MNHEY, CDR2 SVGAGI. The CDR3 here is CASSMTAGGYEQYF. Written as DNA, the CDR3 is TGTGCCAGCAGTATGACGGCGGGGGGTTACGAGCAGTACTTC.

Turning to this clone: Other DNA sequences of this sample code for an identical CDR3. The chain carries TRBV6-6 and TRBJ2-5; no firm D call. Trimming shortened V by 0 bases and J by 4 bases, and 3 bases separated the two germline ends. The CDR3 extends over 12 amino acids. Germline assignment: CDR1 MNHNY and CDR2 SVGAGI (reference sequence). CDR3 region: CASSYSRETQYF. CDR3 DNA: TGTGCCAGCAGTTACTCTAGAGAGACCCAGTACTTC.

The CDR3 region is CASSYSGGRTYEQYF. CDR3 bases: TGTGCCAGCAGTTACTCAGGCGGGCGGACCTACGAGCAGTACTTC. The J gene is TRBJ2-7, the V gene TRBV6-6, with a weak D call TRBD2 (5 bases). V lost 0 bases to trimming and J lost 2 bases, with 11 bases between them. The CDR3 runs to 15 residues. In germline, CDR1 is MNHNY, CDR2 SVGAGI (reference sequence).

The gene calls are TRBV2 and TRBJ2-2, with a weak D call TRBD2 (5 bases). The CDR3 contains 14 residues. In germline, CDR1 is SNHLY, CDR2 FYNNEI. V was trimmed by 7 bases and J by 7 bases, leaving 16 bases between them. CDR3 sequence reads: CASIGSGLSGELFF. The CDR3 nucleotides read TGTGCCAGCATAGGTTCGGGGTTAAGCGGGGAGCTGTTTTTT.

The chain couples TRBV5-5 to TRBJ1-2; D perhaps matches TRBD1 (6 bases). V was trimmed by 4 bases and J by 5 bases, leaving 15 bases between them. Germline CDR1 SGHKS, CDR2 YYEKEE (reference sequence). The CDR3 extends over 14 amino acids. The CDR3 DNA follows: TGTGCCAGCAGCCCGGACAGCGGAGGATATGGCTACACCTTC. As protein: CASSPDSGGYGYTF.

The J gene is TRBJ2-5, the V gene TRBV6-5, with 8 bases fitting TRBD2. The end of the DNA is better explained by TRBJ2-7, so the J call may be wrong. From germline, CDR1 is MNHEY and CDR2 SVGAGI. The CDR3 has 13 residues. The CDR3 loop is CASAFGGRYEQYF. In DNA, the CDR3 is TGTGCCAGCGCGTTTGGCGGGAGGTACGAGCAGTACTTC.

The rearrangement links TRBV4-1 to TRBJ2-7, with a weak D call TRBD2 (6 bases). The CDR3 extends over 14 amino acids. Deletions cut 6 bases from V and 2 bases from J, with 14 bases between. In germline, CDR1 is MGHRA, CDR2 YSYEKL. CDR3 loop: CASRAEAGAYEQYF. The CDR3 coding sequence is TGCGCCAGCAGAGCCGAAGCGGGCGCCTACGAGCAGTACTTC.

The rearrangement joins TRBV5-6 to TRBJ2-7; 15 positions match TRBD2. Germline values: CDR1 SGHDT, CDR2 YYEEEE. The CDR3 totals 17 residues. V trimming: 0 bases; J trimming: 6 bases; junction bases outside the gene matches: 7. CDR3 DNA sequence: TGTGCCAGCAGCTTGGGGACTAGCGGGAGGGCCGTCGGCGAGCAGTACTTC. As protein: CASSLGTSGRAVGEQYF.

This chain connects TRBV5-1 to TRBJ2-6; maybe TRBD2 (5 bases). Between the trimmed V and J ends, which lost 4 bases and 0 bases, there was a span of 8 bases. The CDR3 length is 15 residues. Germline V gene data show CDR1 as SGHRS and CDR2 as YFSETQ. The chain's CDR3 is CASSSGGSGANVLTF. CDR3 coding DNA: TGCGCCAGCAGCAGCGGCGGCTCTGGGGCCAACGTCCTGACTTTC.

The chain combines TRBV4-1 with TRBJ2-5, with D maybe TRBD1 (6 bases). The CDR3 extends over 17 amino acids. Germline V gene sequence: CDR1 MGHRA, CDR2 YSYEKL. V was pared by 0 bases and J by 5 bases, with 19 bases between. CDR3 bases: TGCGCCAGCAGCCAAGATCAGGCCCGCATGGGGGCGGAGACCCAGTACTTC. This codes for CASSQDQARMGAETQYF.

The chain joins TRBV5-1 to TRBJ2-6; the match to TRBD1 covers 8 bases. Germline CDR1 and CDR2: SGHRS and YFSETQ. The CDR3 consists of 17 residues. The ends lost 2 bases at V and 0 bases at J; junction bases unmatched: 4. CDR3 DNA: TGCGCCAGCAGCTTAGGGACAGGTAACTCTGGGGCCAACGTCCTGACTTTC. Residues: CASSLGTGNSGANVLTF.

The chain couples TRBV5-6 to TRBJ2-5, with TRBD2 matching 8 bases. The CDR3 consists of 17 residues. V was pared by 0 bases and J by 0 bases, with 7 bases of the junction left unmatched. Germline loops: CDR1 SGHDT, CDR2 YYEEEE. CDR3 sequence reads: CASSLGTSGKYQETQYF. The CDR3 DNA follows: TGTGCCAGCAGCTTGGGTACTAGCGGAAAGTACCAAGAGACCCAGTACTTC. The full variable domain, completed using reference TRBV5-6 and TRBJ2-5, is DAGVTQSPTHLIKTRGQQVTLRCSPKSGHDTVSWYQQALGQGPQFIFQYYEEEERQRGNFPDRFSGHQFPNYSSELNVNALLLGDSALYLCASSLGTSGKYQETQYFGPGTRLLVL.

This clone was observed a few times. The chain recombines TRBV28 with TRBJ2-1, with 7 bases lining up with TRBD2. Germline assignment: CDR1 MDHEN and CDR2 SYDVKM. J lost 1 base, V lost 6 bases, and 12 bases had no gene match. The CDR3 is 17 residues long. CDR3 loop: CASSPLLQAGSYNEQFF. CDR3 sequence (DNA): TGTGCCAGCAGCCCCCTCTTACAAGCGGGGTCCTACAATGAGCAGTTCTTC.

The chain carries TRBV6-5 and TRBJ2-7, with D possibly being TRBD1 (5 bases). V dropped 2 bases and J dropped 3 bases, with 14 bases sitting between them. The germline CDR1 and CDR2 sequences are MNHEY and SVGAGI. The CDR3 length is 15 residues. CDR3 DNA: TGTGCCAGCAGTTACGGGGCAGGGCGAAACTACGAGCAGTACTTC. Translation: CASSYGAGRNYEQYF.

This clone was detected once. The chain joins TRBV4-1 to TRBJ1-4, with D tentatively TRBD1 (6 bases). CDR1 and CDR2 (germline): MGHRA, YSYEKL. Trimming took off 4 bases at V and 3 bases at J, with 15 bases between the two ends. The CDR3 has 16 residues. In DNA, the CDR3 is TGCGCCAGCAGCCTCCAAACAGGGAGATCTAATGAAAAACTGTTTTTT. Translation: CASSLQTGRSNEKLFF.

V is TRBV11-3 and J is TRBJ2-7, with D possibly TRBD1 on 5 matching bases. Deletions cut 5 bases from V and 12 bases from J, with 14 bases between. The germline V gene encodes CDR1 SGHNT and CDR2 YENEEA. CDR3 length: 11 residues. The CDR3 sequence: CASSRRGNPYF. The DNA of the CDR3 is TGTGCCAGCAGCCGTAGGGGTAACCCGTACTTC.